Listed below are T cell receptor beta chains from one sample, sequenced in a study of blood T cell repertoires in COVID-19. Clones were sequenced by immunoSEQ multiplex PCR, and TCRdb holds only the in-frame ones, with some missing. The sample has about 150,000 clones; roughly 78% are singletons. The specimen was peripheral blood. The receptors derive from a human donor with acute or convalescent COVID-19. The donor label of this sample is uncertain. CDR3s include the opening cysteine and the closing phenylalanine or tryptophan. The D gene is left open where the match is weak. Rows may omit the clone size; those that give it use once, few, many or a size class.

15,TRBJ1-5,NA,TRBV10-2,NA,TGCGCCAGCAGTGAGTCGCGGCAGCGCAATCAGCCCCAGCATTTT,CASSESRQRNQPQHF
15,TRBJ1-1,NA,TRBV7-8,TRBD1,TGTGCCAGCAGCTTAATGGGACAGGCTAACACTGAAGCTTTCTTT,CASSLMGQANTEAFF
17,TRBJ2-2,NA,TRBV4-1,TRBD1,TGCGCCAGCAGCCAAATAGGGACAGGGGGCGGCACCGGGGAGCTGTTTTTT,CASSQIGTGGGTGELFF
17,TRBJ2-3,NA,TRBV3-1/TRBV3-2,NA,TGTGCCAGCAGCCAAGATCCGCTGGGAGCGGGCACAGATACGCAGTATTTT,CASSQDPLGAGTDTQYF
15,TRBJ1-6,NA,TRBV2,TRBD1,TGTGCCAGCAGCCCCAGGGGGCTCTATAATTCACCCCTCCACTTT,CASSPRGLYNSPLHF
13,TRBJ1-2,NA,TRBV12-3/TRBV12-4,NA,TGTGCCAGCACCCTAACGGGGAACTATGGCTACACCTTC,CASTLTGNYGYTF
15,TRBJ1-2,once,TRBV9,NA,TGTGCCAGCAGCGTAGCTTTGCAGGGGTACTATGGCTACACCTTC,CASSVALQGYYGYTF
12,TRBJ2-3,NA,TRBV10-3,TRBD1,TGTGCGTCACAGGGGGATCTGGATACGCAGTATTTT,CASQGDLDTQYF
16,TRBJ1-4,NA,TRBV5-6,TRBD1,TGTGCCAGCAGCAAGACAGGGGGGACCGATAATGAAAAACTGTTTTTT,CASSKTGGTDNEKLFF
15,TRBJ1-2,NA,TRBV4-1,TRBD1,TGCGCCAGCAGCCAAGATATGACAGGGAGCTATGGCTACACCTTC,CASSQDMTGSYGYTF
14,TRBJ2-7,NA,TRBV7-2,TRBD1,TGTGCCAGCAGCCTCCGACAGGGGGCTGGGGAGCAGTACTTC,CASSLRQGAGEQYF
15,TRBJ1-4,NA,TRBV7-2,NA,TGTGCCAGCAGCCTAGACCCCGGGGGTAATGAAAAACTGTTTTTT,CASSLDPGGNEKLFF
15,TRBJ2-1,NA,TRBV7-9,NA,TGTGCCTCAAATGGTGGGAGTGGGCTTTACAATGAGCAGTTCTTC,CASNGGSGLYNEQFF
13,TRBJ1-1,NA,TRBV9,TRBD1,TGTGCCAGCAGCTCTAGACAGGGCGGTGGGGCTTTCTTT,CASSSRQGGGAFF
16,TRBJ1-2,NA,TRBV27,NA,TGTGCCAGCAGTTTATGGCGCCCCCAGGGGAACTATGGCTACACCTTC,CASSLWRPQGNYGYTF
16,TRBJ1-3,NA,TRBV2,TRBD1,TGTGCCAGCAACAACCGGGACAGGGGGCCGGGAAACACCATATATTTT,CASNNRDRGPGNTIYF
17,TRBJ2-2,NA,TRBV4-3,TRBD2,TGCGCCAGCAGCCCAAATTTGGCCCTCGGGGGGACCGGGGAGCTGTTTTTT,CASSPNLALGGTGELFF
16,TRBJ1-1,NA,TRBV5-4,NA,TGTGCCAGCAGCTGGGATCCGGGGAGACGGAACACTGAAGCTTTCTTT,CASSWDPGRRNTEAFF
11,TRBJ1-2,NA,TRBV19,NA,TGTGCCAGTAGGTTCGACTATGGCTACACCTTC,CASRFDYGYTF
17,TRBJ1-5,few,TRBV7-2,TRBD1,TGTGCCAGCAGCCAAAGGGGGCAGGGGATTAGCAATCAGCCCCAGCATTTT,CASSQRGQGISNQPQHF
14,TRBJ2-1,NA,TRBV10-1,TRBD2,TGCGCCAGCAGTGATTGCGGGGGGGCAGATGAGCAGTTCTTC,CASSDCGGADEQFF
17,TRBJ1-2,NA,TRBV5-4,TRBD1,TGTGCCAGCAGCCCCTCCGGAAGGGACAGGGGACTCTATGGCTACACCTTC,CASSPSGRDRGLYGYTF
17,TRBJ2-1,NA,TRBV5-6,TRBD2,TGTGCCAGCACCCAAATTTCTAGCGGGGGAAATTACAATGAGCAGTTCTTC,CASTQISSGGNYNEQFF
14,TRBJ2-3,once,TRBV7-2,NA,TGTGCCAGCAGCCGCGGGTTGAGCACAGATACGCAGTATTTT,CASSRGLSTDTQYF
15,TRBJ2-1,NA,TRBV10-3,TRBD2,TGTGCCATCAAGGTAGCGGGGGGACATAGAAATGAGCAGTTCTTC,CAIKVAGGHRNEQFF
13,TRBJ2-5,few,TRBV2,NA,TGTGCCAGCAGTGGACCTAGGGGGGAGACCCAGTACTTC,CASSGPRGETQYF